One sample yielded the 17 T cell receptor beta chains listed below, sequenced in a study of T-cell reconstitution after alpha-beta-depleted transplantation in children listed by TCRdb under 2016. The sample's treatment or condition label, in plain terms: allogeneic hematopoietic cell transplantation with graft depleted of TCRalphabeta T cells and CD19 B cells. Preparation of the library involved PCR. Instrument used: Illumina HiSeq 2500. To normalize quantification of the TCRbeta repertoire, the TCR libraries were built with molecular barcoding that relied on unique molecular identifiers. TCRdb trimmed public reads at Q25 via fastp, called clones via MiXCR and kept in-frame beta chains. Identical CDR3 proteins give one entry, which carries the most common genes and DNA. Across this sample there are around 960,000 distinct CDR3 sequences, with roughly 31% seen only once. Together, the top ten hold roughly 31% of the sample.

The sample here was PBMCs, mostly from graft donor cells, taken 360 days after TCRalphabeta/CD19-depleted stem cell transplant. The receptors come from a boy in the first two years of life who had a stem cell transplant for SCID, so the T cells may come from the graft donor.

The chain uses TRBV7-9 and TRBJ2-7; no clear D gene. With 4 bases removed from V and 2 bases from J, the gap between germline ends came to 9 bases. The germline V gene encodes CDR1 SEHNR and CDR2 FQNEAQ (reference sequence). CDR3 size: 13 residues. The CDR3 reads CASSSALTYEQYF. In nucleotides, the CDR3 is TGTGCCAGCAGCTCCGCCCTGACCTACGAGCAGTACTTC.

This clonotype turned up a few times. This sequence joins TRBV20-1 and TRBJ1-1; D remains ambiguous. Germline V gene lookup returns CDR1 DFQATT and CDR2 SNEGSKA (reference sequence). The CDR3 has 11 residues. Trimming removed 6 bases from V and 3 bases from J, with 8 bases in between. In DNA form, the CDR3 reads TGCAGTGCGCCTCTAGACACTGAAGCTTTCTTT. Its translation: CSAPLDTEAFF.

This clonotype was detected a few times. The rearrangement uses TRBV20-1 and TRBJ2-7; D remains ambiguous. Trimming shortened V by 5 bases and J by 2 bases, and 13 bases separated the two germline ends. Germline V lookup: CDR1 DFQATT, CDR2 SNEGSKA (reference sequence). The CDR3 covers 13 residues. The CDR3 nucleotides are TGCAGTGCTGGGCCCCTAGGGACCTACGAGCAGTACTTC. Translating it yields CSAGPLGTYEQYF.

This clonotype has more than one count but fewer than ten. V gene TRBV4-1 combines with J gene TRBJ2-7, with 9 bases that match TRBD1. This CDR3 contains 15 residues. V gave up 4 bases and J gave up 2 bases; unmatched junction bases: 6. Germline V CDR1 and CDR2: MGHRA, YSYEKL. Written as DNA, the CDR3 is TGCGCCAGCAGCCCGAGGGACAGGGAAGCCTACGAGCAGTACTTC. Translated: CASSPRDREAYEQYF.

This clonotype was observed a handful of times. The V and J genes are TRBV5-1 and TRBJ1-1; no firm D call. The CDR3 totals 14 residues. Between the trimmed V and J ends, which lost 3 bases and 2 bases, there was a span of 11 bases. The V gene's germline CDR1 is SGHRS and CDR2 YFSETQ. Written as DNA, the CDR3 is TGCGCCAGCAGCTACCTAGGCCCAAACACTGAAGCTTTCTTT. Protein sequence: CASSYLGPNTEAFF.

There are a few counts of this clonotype. The chain combines TRBV27 with TRBJ2-7; 10 nucleotides align to TRBD1. Germline CDR1 is MNHEY and CDR2 is SMNVEV (reference sequence). V dropped 6 bases and J dropped 5; count of bases not matched to a gene: 10. The CDR3 length is 15 residues. CDR3 loop: CASRRWTGGKNEQYF. CDR3 DNA sequence: TGTGCCAGCAGGCGATGGACAGGGGGGAAGAACGAGCAGTACTTC.

This clonotype was detected only a few times. The rearrangement uses TRBV7-2 and TRBJ2-7, with 10 positions matching TRBD2. V shed 5 bases, J shed 2 bases, and the junction held 6 bases outside the gene matches. Germline V lookup: CDR1 SGHTA, CDR2 FQGNSA. This CDR3 contains 15 residues. DNA for the CDR3: TGTGCCAGCAGCCCAAGGACTAGCGGAACCTACGAGCAGTACTTC. Protein: CASSPRTSGTYEQYF.

This clonotype has a count of ten or more. V and J are TRBV6-2 or TRBV6-3 and TRBJ2-3; D might be TRBD2 (6 bases). V lost 6 bases, J lost 9 bases, and 19 bases lay in between. CDR3 length: 14 amino acids. Germline loops: CDR1 MNHEY, CDR2 SVGEGT. CDR3 in amino acids: CASRSSGRRQTQYF. The CDR3 nucleotides read TGTGCCAGCAGATCAAGCGGGCGAAGGCAGACGCAGTATTTT.

V and J are TRBV12-3 or TRBV12-4 and TRBJ2-3; weak D call: TRBD1 (5 bases). Trimming left V 6 bases short and J 3 bases short, with 19 bases between. This CDR3 has 16 amino acids. The CDR3 loop reads CASRNRQIRITDTQYF. The CDR3 bases are TGTGCCAGCAGAAACCGACAGATCCGAATTACAGATACGCAGTATTTT.

This chain uses TRBV5-1 with TRBJ2-7; 7 positions agree with TRBD1. Germline V gene sequence: CDR1 SGHRS, CDR2 YFSETQ. The trim removed 0 bases at V and 5 bases at J, leaving 20 bases unmatched. The CDR3 is 19 amino acids. DNA for the CDR3: TGCGCCAGCAGCTTGGGTGCCTTCGGACAGGCCTCTAGCACCCACGAGCAGTACTTC. Translated: CASSLGAFGQASSTHEQYF.

This clonotype has only a few counts. The rearrangement uses TRBV29-1 and TRBJ2-2; 10 nucleotides line up with TRBD1. The CDR3 runs to 13 residues. Germline loops: CDR1 SQVTM, CDR2 ANQGSEA. V gave up 7 bases and J gave up 9 bases; unmatched junction bases: 8. CDR3 sequence (DNA): TGCAGCGCCATACGGACAGGGGGAAGGGAGCTGTTTTTT. It codes for CSAIRTGGRELFF.

The CDR3 region is CASSLAGGLSGYTF. The CDR3 DNA is TGTGCCAGCAGCTTAGCAGGGGGCCTTTCCGGCTACACCTTC. V is TRBV7-8 and J is TRBJ1-2, with 7 bases fitting TRBD1. Germline V lookup: CDR1 SGHVS, CDR2 FQNEAQ. The CDR3 totals 14 residues. With 0 bases clipped from V and 8 bases from J, the junction kept 6 bases outside the gene matches.

The rearrangement uses TRBV6-2 or TRBV6-3 and TRBJ1-5, with D possibly being TRBD1 (5 bases). V lost 2 bases to trimming and J lost 0 bases, with 17 bases between them. Germline V gene data show CDR1 as MNHEY and CDR2 as SVGEGT. The CDR3 has 18 amino acids. CDR3 amino acids: CASSYKGTGYYSNQPQHF. CDR3 coding DNA: TGTGCCAGCAGTTACAAGGGGACCGGCTATTATAGCAATCAGCCCCAGCATTTT.

This clonotype occurred a few times. The chain employs TRBV20-1 and TRBJ2-7, with D unresolved. V was trimmed by 1 base and J by 2 bases, leaving 6 bases between them. CDR1 and CDR2 from the germline V gene are DFQATT and SNEGSKA (reference sequence). The CDR3 length is 12 residues. The CDR3 DNA follows: TGCAGTGCTAGAGTGTCAGCCTACGAGCAGTACTTC. It translates to CSARVSAYEQYF.

The rearrangement links TRBV2 to TRBJ1-5; possible D gene TRBD1, 6 bases. V was clipped by 4 bases and J by 7 bases, with 14 bases between them. This CDR3 is 14 amino acids long. CDR1 and CDR2 from the germline V gene are SNHLY and FYNNEI. The CDR3 sequence is CASSGGPARQPQHF. The CDR3 DNA reads TGTGCCAGCAGTGGGGGGCCAGCCAGGCAGCCCCAGCATTTT.

This clonotype was seen only a few times. The rearrangement links TRBV6-5 to TRBJ1-1; D remains unclear. Per germline, CDR1 MNHEY and CDR2 SVGAGI. V shed 0 bases and J shed 7 bases, with 21 bases lying between them. This CDR3 is 17 amino acids long. CDR3 DNA sequence: TGTGCCAGCAGTTACTCCCTTTGGGCAGGTTCTACCAGTGAAGCTTTCTTT. Amino acid sequence: CASSYSLWAGSTSEAFF.

This chain links TRBV4-1 with TRBJ2-3; D is perhaps TRBD2 (5 bases). Germline lookup yields CDR1 MGHRA and CDR2 YSYEKL. V lost 0 bases to trimming and J lost 5 bases, with 9 bases between them. The CDR3 is 14 amino acids. The CDR3 DNA reads as TGCGCCAGCAGCCAAGATCTCGGGGTAGATACGCAGTATTTT. Its translation is CASSQDLGVDTQYF.